These 20 T cell receptor beta chains share one sample of origin, sequenced in a study of T cell responses to AZD1222 COVID-19 vaccine (dated by TCRdb to the early 2020s). The library was generated by the immunoSEQ multiplex PCR assay. TCRdb stores this immuneACCESS table with in-frame sequences only. Part of the clones is absent; in the studies checked, under half of the shortfall reflects unresolved V genes, and no reason is known for the rest. The sample table contains 140,000 to 150,000 clones; only one count was recorded for 80% to 90% of them. The leading ten clones occupy about 8% of the sample. What the time point label conveys for this sample: baseline before first vaccination. Sequencing used peripheral blood, obtained on day 0 of AZD1222 vaccination. All receptors derive from an adult in good health.

This clone was seen at least ten times. This rearrangement joins TRBV30 to TRBJ1-3, with D hard to call. The CDR3 spans 13 residues. V was pared by 5 bases and J by 3 bases, with 11 bases between. Germline V gene lookup returns CDR1 GTSNPN and CDR2 SVGIG (reference sequence). The CDR3 coding sequence is TGTGCCTGGGCGGATGCTAATGGAAACACCATATATTTT. Its translation is CAWADANGNTIYF.

CDR3 region: CASSLRGVGTVANTGELFF. In nucleotides, the CDR3 is TGTGCCAGCAGTTTAAGAGGGGTAGGGACAGTTGCGAACACCGGGGAGCTGTTTTTT. The rearrangement joins TRBV27 to TRBJ2-2; 7 bases map to TRBD1. Unmatched junction bases numbered 12, after V lost 2 bases and J lost 0 bases. The CDR3 contains 19 residues. Germline values: CDR1 MNHEY, CDR2 SMNVEV (reference sequence).

The genes are TRBV4-1 and TRBJ2-3; TRBD1 agrees at 10 bases. Germline V gene sequence: CDR1 MGHRA, CDR2 YSYEKL. The CDR3 consists of 14 residues. Trimming removed 4 bases from V and 5 bases from J; junction bases left unmatched: 3. The CDR3 sequence is CASSRGTGEDTQYF. The CDR3 DNA follows: TGCGCCAGCAGCCGTGGGACAGGGGAAGATACGCAGTATTTT.

The rearrangement links TRBV10-3 to TRBJ2-3; 8 nucleotides align to TRBD2. V was clipped by 0 bases and J by 6 bases; unmatched bases: 2. Germline V gene lookup returns CDR1 ENHRY and CDR2 SYGVKD. This CDR3 contains 14 residues. This chain's CDR3 is CAISESRGVDTQYF. DNA for the CDR3: TGTGCCATCAGTGAGTCGCGGGGGGTGGATACGCAGTATTTT.

The chain couples TRBV20-1 to TRBJ1-1; perhaps TRBD1 as D (6 bases). V gave up 3 bases and J gave up 7 bases, with 9 bases separating them. CDR1 is DFQATT, CDR2 SNEGSKA, per germline (reference sequence). The CDR3 covers 11 residues. The CDR3 DNA reads TGCAGTGCTAGGGGGGCGGGTGAAGCTTTCTTT. Translation gives CSARGAGEAFF.

The J gene is TRBJ2-3, the V gene TRBV19, with D perhaps matching TRBD2 (6 bases). Germline CDR1 LNHDA, CDR2 SQIVND (reference sequence). Deletions cut 3 bases from V and 3 bases from J, with 10 bases between. There are 14 residues in the CDR3. The CDR3 loop is CASSMPRGTDTQYF. The DNA of the CDR3 is TGTGCCAGTAGTATGCCTCGGGGGACAGATACGCAGTATTTT.

The rearrangement joins TRBV12-3 or TRBV12-4 to TRBJ1-1; D gene ambiguous. The CDR3 sequence is 11 residues long. V lost 3 bases and J 4 bases, leaving 3 bases between the germline ends. CDR3: CASSLGTEAFF. Here the CDR3 DNA reads TGTGCCAGCAGTTTGGGCACTGAAGCTTTCTTT.

The sample holds one count of this clone. The rearrangement uses TRBV11-2 and TRBJ2-5, with 7 bases lining up with TRBD1. This CDR3 has 15 amino acids. J lost 2 bases, V lost 4 bases, and 7 bases had no gene match. CDR1 SGHAT and CDR2 FQNNGV come from the germline V gene. This CDR3 is CASSSGGRSQETQYF. In DNA form, the CDR3 reads TGTGCCAGCAGCTCAGGGGGTCGGTCACAAGAGACCCAGTACTTC.

This clone showed up just once. V usage is TRBV18 and J usage is TRBJ1-5; 7 bases map to TRBD1. This CDR3 is built from 13 residues. With 5 bases clipped from V and 5 bases from J, the junction kept 3 bases outside the gene matches. CDR1 is KGHSH and CDR2 is LQKENI in the germline V gene. The CDR3: CASSNDRDQPQHF. The CDR3 DNA sequence: TGTGCCAGCTCAAATGACAGGGATCAGCCCCAGCATTTT.

J is TRBJ2-7 and V is TRBV6-5; the match to TRBD1 covers 12 bases. Germline-derived CDR1 and CDR2 are MNHEY and SVGAGI. The CDR3 consists of 13 residues. V dropped 8 bases and J dropped 6; count of bases not matched to a gene: 5. CDR3 sequence reads: CASAGQGAREQYF. The CDR3 nucleotides are TGTGCCAGCGCGGGACAGGGGGCGCGCGAGCAGTACTTC.

The chain uses TRBV5-1 and TRBJ2-2, with D possibly matching TRBD2 (6 bases). Looked up from germline, CDR1 is SGHRS and CDR2 is YFSETQ. The CDR3 length is 18 residues. Deletions cut 1 base from V and 4 bases from J, with 20 bases between. The DNA of the CDR3 is TGCGCCAGCAGCTTGAGATCTGGGGGAGGCGGTGGCACCGGGGAGCTGTTTTTT. It specifies CASSLRSGGGGGTGELFF.

This chain uses TRBV4-1 with TRBJ2-1; 9 bases line up with TRBD2. The germline CDR1 and CDR2 sequences are MGHRA and YSYEKL. The V segment lost 0 bases and the J segment 5 bases; nucleotides outside the gene matches: 8. The length of the CDR3 is 17 residues. The CDR3 DNA sequence: TGCGCCAGCAGCCAAGATAGTTGGGGACTAGCCGACAATGAGCAGTTCTTC. This encodes CASSQDSWGLADNEQFF.

This sequence joins TRBV4-2 and TRBJ2-7; 10 bases agree with TRBD1. CDR3 length: 18 residues. J was trimmed by 5 bases and V by 0 bases; bases with no gene match: 13. The germline gives CDR1 LGHNA, CDR2 YNFKEQ. This CDR3 reads CASSQDEGWRTGGDEQYF. CDR3 nucleotides: TGTGCCAGCAGCCAAGATGAAGGGTGGCGGACAGGGGGGGACGAGCAGTACTTC.

The gene calls are TRBV28 and TRBJ2-7; D is perhaps TRBD1 or TRBD2 (5 bases each). The CDR3 spans 12 residues. The germline gives CDR1 MDHEN, CDR2 SYDVKM. Trimming took off 8 bases at V and 6 bases at J, with 14 bases between the two ends. The CDR3: CASSSGAGEQYF. CDR3 in DNA: TGTGCCAGCTCCTCCGGGGCAGGCGAGCAGTACTTC. Full variable domain (rest looked up from reference TRBV28 and TRBJ2-7): DVKVTQSSRYLVKRTGEKVFLECVQDMDHENMFWYRQDPGLGLRLIYFSYDVKMKEKGDIPEGYSVSREKKERFSLILESASTNQTSMYLCASSSGAGEQYFGPGTRLTVT.

The V and J genes are TRBV27 and TRBJ2-1; TRBD1 agrees at 9 bases. V trimming: 6 bases; J trimming: 2 bases; junction bases outside the gene matches: 8. The CDR3 is 16 amino acids. Germline CDR1 is MNHEY and CDR2 is SMNVEV (reference sequence). The CDR3 bases are TGTGCCAGCAGGGGGGCCGGGACAGGGACCTACAATGAGCAGTTCTTC. Translation gives CASRGAGTGTYNEQFF.

The rearrangement links TRBV5-1 to TRBJ2-1; D gene unclear. Germline CDR1 and CDR2: SGHRS and YFSETQ. Trimming removed 0 bases at V and 7 bases at J, with 5 bases between. The CDR3 totals 12 residues. CDR3 sequence reads: CASSLAVNEQFF. CDR3 in DNA: TGCGCCAGCAGCTTGGCGGTTAATGAGCAGTTCTTC.

The chain joins TRBV5-4 to TRBJ2-5, with D possibly being TRBD2 (5 bases). CDR3 length: 11 amino acids. Trimming removed 7 bases from V and 8 bases from J, with 12 bases in between. Germline V gene sequence: CDR1 SGHNT, CDR2 YYREEE (reference sequence). This CDR3 is CASADGNTQYF. CDR3 sequence (DNA): TGTGCCAGCGCGGACGGGAACACCCAGTACTTC. Based on the CDR3 plus reference TRBV5-4 and TRBJ2-5, the full variable domain is ETGVTQSPTHLIKTRGQQVTLRCSSQSGHNTVSWYQQALGQGPQFIFQYYREEENGRGNFPPRFSGLQFPNYSSELNVNALELDDSALYLCASADGNTQYFGPGTRLLVL.

The rearrangement links TRBV7-8 to TRBJ1-1; no definite D call. The V end was cut by 3 bases, the J end by 1 base, with 6 bases between. This CDR3 spans 13 amino acids. Germline V gives CDR1 SGHVS, CDR2 FQNEAQ. The CDR3 reads CASSLSRNTEAFF. CDR3 nucleotides: TGTGCCAGCAGCTTGAGCCGGAACACTGAAGCTTTCTTT.

V gene TRBV5-6 combines with J gene TRBJ2-7; D may be TRBD1 (6 bases). Trimming removed 3 bases at V and 0 bases at J, with 10 bases between. Looked up from germline, CDR1 is SGHDT and CDR2 is YYEEEE. CDR3 size: 14 residues. Here the CDR3 DNA reads TGTGCCAGCAGCTCCACAGGGTCCTCCTACGAGCAGTACTTC. Amino acids: CASSSTGSSYEQYF.

This rearrangement joins TRBV19 to TRBJ2-7; 8 positions agree with TRBD1. Germline lookup yields CDR1 LNHDA and CDR2 SQIVND (reference sequence). The CDR3 consists of 15 residues. With 7 bases clipped from V and 0 bases from J, the junction kept 8 bases outside the gene matches. The CDR3 bases are TGTGCCAGTACCCAGGACAGGGCGAGCTCCTACGAGCAGTACTTC. Translation gives CASTQDRASSYEQYF.